The 28 T cell receptor beta chains in this list originate from one sample, sequenced in a study of cytomegalovirus exposure and HLA in healthy donors. This PCR relied on a set of 60 Vbeta primers and 13 Jbeta primers. TCRdb's copy holds only in-frame clones and misses some; the assay was immunoSEQ multiplex PCR. The data hold 200,000 to 250,000 clones, with roughly 80% observed a single time. The specimen sequenced was PBMCs. All receptors derive from a girl aged 2 to 9 in good health and CMV-seronegative.

The genes are TRBV6-1 and TRBJ2-1; possibly TRBD2 for D (5 bases). The germline V and J ends were trimmed by 1 base and 9 bases, with 16 bases remaining between them. Germline CDR1 MNHNS, CDR2 SASEGT. This CDR3 comprises 15 residues. The CDR3 protein is CASSEDFGVAAEQFF. CDR3 nucleotides: TGTGCCAGCAGTGAAGACTTCGGGGTGGCGGCTGAGCAGTTCTTC.

This chain links TRBV7-9 with TRBJ2-7; a weak D match, TRBD1 (5 bases). The V end lost 5 bases, the J end lost 4 bases, and 27 bases lay between the germline ends. This CDR3 is built from 18 residues. Looked up from germline, CDR1 is SEHNR and CDR2 is FQNEAQ (reference sequence). The CDR3 DNA reads as TGTGCCAGCAGCCCCAGTGGTAAGCACAGGTCACGTGCGTACGAGCAGTACTTC. Protein product: CASSPSGKHRSRAYEQYF.

This clone was observed a handful of times. The J gene is TRBJ1-1, the V gene TRBV14, with D possibly matching TRBD1 (5 bases). The germline V gene encodes CDR1 SGHDN and CDR2 FVKESK. V gave up 0 bases and J gave up 0 bases, with 17 bases separating them. This CDR3 has 18 amino acids. The CDR3 spells CASSQDVGADLLNTEAFF. The CDR3 coding sequence is TGTGCCAGCAGCCAAGACGTAGGGGCCGATCTTTTGAACACTGAAGCTTTCTTT.

The CDR3 protein is CASSVVGREGYNEQFF. CDR3 bases: TGTGCCAGCAGCGTAGTGGGGCGGGAGGGGTACAATGAGCAGTTCTTC. The rearrangement links TRBV9 to TRBJ2-1, with 9 nucleotides matching TRBD2. In germline, CDR1 is SGDLS, CDR2 YYNGEE. The V segment lost 0 bases and the J segment 4 bases; nucleotides outside the gene matches: 5. CDR3 length equals 16 residues.

In its sample, this clone was seen a few times. The gene calls are TRBV9 and TRBJ2-5, with TRBD1 matching 8 bases. The germline gives CDR1 SGDLS, CDR2 YYNGEE. The trim removed 4 bases at V and 4 bases at J, leaving 18 bases unmatched. The CDR3 is 18 residues long. CDR3 region: CASSSSRAGGVQRETQYF. The DNA of the CDR3 is TGTGCCAGCAGCTCTTCTCGGGCAGGGGGCGTTCAACGAGAGACCCAGTACTTC.

This chain joins TRBV19 and TRBJ2-1, with a weak D call TRBD2 (5 bases). This CDR3 region has 15 residues. V lost 3 bases and J lost 7, with 16 bases in between. Per germline, CDR1 LNHDA and CDR2 SQIVND (reference sequence). The CDR3 nucleotides read TGTGCCAGTAGTATGGGGTGGGGAAGAGGGAATGAGCAGTTCTTC. Translating it yields CASSMGWGRGNEQFF.

This clone has just a few counts. The genes are TRBV30 and TRBJ2-4; D is perhaps TRBD1 (6 bases). V lost 1 base, J lost 8 bases, and 18 bases lay in between. This CDR3 region has 15 residues. CDR1 and CDR2 (germline): GTSNPN, SVGIG (reference sequence). CDR3 in amino acids: CAWSDGSQGRDIQYF. CDR3 in DNA: TGTGCCTGGAGTGACGGGTCACAGGGAAGGGACATTCAGTACTTC. The variable domain in full, with the rest retrieved from reference TRBV30 and TRBJ2-4, is SQTIHQWPATLVQPVGSPLSLECTVEGTSNPNLYWYRQAAGRGLQLLFYSVGIGQISSEVPQNLSASRPQDRQFILSSKKLLLSDSGFYLCAWSDGSQGRDIQYFGAGTRLSVL.

This sequence joins TRBV29-1 and TRBJ1-2; D remains ambiguous. V gave up 1 base and J gave up 4 bases, with 10 bases separating them. This CDR3 contains 13 residues. Germline V lookup: CDR1 SQVTM, CDR2 ANQGSEA. This CDR3 reads CSVEAAEPYGYTF. DNA of the CDR3: TGCAGCGTTGAAGCGGCGGAACCCTATGGCTACACCTTC.

This chain joins TRBV15 and TRBJ2-2, with 9 bases lining up with TRBD1. This CDR3 region has 17 residues. The germline V gene has CDR1 LNHNV and CDR2 YYDKDF (reference sequence). Trimming took 8 bases from V and 5 from J; bases not matched to a gene: 15. CDR3 loop: CATAGTGIPPGTGELFF. The CDR3 DNA reads as TGTGCCACCGCCGGGACAGGGATCCCTCCCGGGACCGGGGAGCTGTTTTTT.

The chain combines TRBV4-1 with TRBJ2-1; D remains ambiguous. V was shortened by 4 bases and J by 9 bases, with 10 bases between the two germline ends. CDR1 MGHRA and CDR2 YSYEKL come from the germline V gene. This CDR3 has 12 residues. The CDR3 sequence is CASSPPSFEQFF. CDR3 DNA: TGCGCCAGCAGCCCTCCTTCTTTTGAGCAGTTCTTC.

The chain couples TRBV7-9 to TRBJ2-5; tentatively, D is TRBD1 (6 bases). This CDR3 spans 16 amino acids. The germline V and J ends were trimmed by 5 bases and 4 bases, with 20 bases remaining between them. Per germline, CDR1 SEHNR and CDR2 FQNEAQ (reference sequence). The CDR3 loop reads CASSPAETGPPETQYF. The CDR3 coding sequence is TGTGCCAGCAGCCCCGCAGAGACAGGACCCCCAGAGACCCAGTACTTC.

This chain links TRBV11-3 with TRBJ2-2, with D perhaps matching TRBD2 (5 bases). V lost 3 bases and J 8 bases, leaving 16 bases between the germline ends. The CDR3 covers 15 residues. CDR1 and CDR2 (germline): SGHNT, YENEEA. This CDR3 is CASSFRGGETGELFF. The CDR3 DNA reads as TGTGCCAGCAGCTTTCGGGGTGGGGAAACTGGGGAGCTGTTTTTT.

The chain carries TRBV15 and TRBJ2-2; 8 bases line up with TRBD1. With 0 bases clipped from V and 0 bases from J, the junction kept 3 bases outside the gene matches. CDR1 and CDR2 from the germline V gene are LNHNV and YYDKDF (reference sequence). This CDR3 has 17 residues. The CDR3 DNA sequence: TGTGCCACCAGCAGAGATGCGACAGGGGCGAACACCGGGGAGCTGTTTTTT. This encodes CATSRDATGANTGELFF. The complete variable domain, with remaining parts taken from reference TRBV15 and TRBJ2-2, reads DAMVIQNPRYQVTQFGKPVTLSCSQTLNHNVMYWYQQKSSQAPKLLFHYYDKDFNNEADTPDNFQSRRPNTSFCFLDIRSPGLGDTAMYLCATSRDATGANTGELFFGEGSRLTVL.

The chain joins TRBV7-9 to TRBJ1-4, with 9 bases lining up with TRBD1. The CDR3 loop spans 19 amino acids. Germline CDR1 SEHNR, CDR2 FQNEAQ (reference sequence). J lost 4 bases, V lost 0 bases, and 12 bases had no gene match. The CDR3 DNA reads TGTGCCAGCAGCTTAGCCCGGGACAGGGCCTTATTCGATAATGAAAAACTGTTTTTT. Translating it yields CASSLARDRALFDNEKLFF.

The chain is built from TRBV25-1 and TRBJ2-3; a possible D gene is TRBD1 (8 bases). This CDR3 has 15 residues. CDR1 is MGHDK and CDR2 is SYGVNS in the germline V gene. With 3 bases removed from V and 4 bases from J, the gap between germline ends came to 14 bases. For the CDR3, the DNA is TGTGCCAGCAGTGACACAGGGGGGGCCGCAGATACGCAGTATTTT. Protein sequence: CASSDTGGAADTQYF.

On this clone itself: Relative to the germline gene, one junction end is altered; a read error may explain this. This chain connects TRBV29-1 to TRBJ2-5; D might be TRBD1 (6 bases). This CDR3 is 13 amino acids long. Germline V gives CDR1 SQVTM, CDR2 ANQGSEA. CDR3 region: CSAGVWGQGTQYF. The CDR3, as DNA: TGCAGCGCCGGGGTTTGGGGGCAAGGGACCCAGTACTTC.

This chain joins TRBV27 and TRBJ2-3; TRBD1 matches at 10 bases. Germline V gene data show CDR1 as MNHEY and CDR2 as SMNVEV (reference sequence). This CDR3 has 18 amino acids. After removal of 6 bases from V and 5 bases from J, the junction contained 17 bases not matched to a gene. CDR3 sequence (DNA): TGTGCCAGCAGCCATAATCCACCTGACAGGGGGCGAGAAGATACGCAGTATTTT. Its protein product is CASSHNPPDRGREDTQYF.

The rearrangement links TRBV7-9 to TRBJ2-1; the match to TRBD2 covers 9 bases. V lost 3 bases to trimming and J lost 4 bases; unmatched junction nucleotides: 13. Germline-derived CDR1 and CDR2 are SEHNR and FQNEAQ (reference sequence). CDR3 length equals 18 residues. The CDR3 spells CASSFFPGSGSTYNEQFF. CDR3 DNA: TGTGCCAGCAGCTTCTTCCCCGGTAGCGGGAGTACGTACAATGAGCAGTTCTTC.

This clone turned up a few times. The gene calls are TRBV2 and TRBJ1-1; 7 nucleotides match TRBD1. Germline CDR1 and CDR2: SNHLY and FYNNEI. Germline trimming cut 6 bases from V and 5 bases from J; bases unmatched to any gene: 3. This CDR3 has 12 amino acids. The CDR3: CASRVTGTEAFF. The CDR3 region has the DNA TGTGCCAGCAGAGTGACAGGGACTGAAGCTTTCTTT. Full variable domain (outside the CDR3, taken from reference TRBV2 and TRBJ1-1): EPEVTQTPSHQVTQMGQEVILRCVPISNHLYFYWYRQILGQKVEFLVSFYNNEISEKSEIFDDQFSVERPDGSNFTLKIRSTKLEDSAMYFCASRVTGTEAFFGQGTRLTVV.

CDR3 DNA sequence: TGTGCCGATGGGGGGTACGAGCAGTACTTC. Amino acid sequence: CADGGYEQYF. This chain connects TRBV6-6 to TRBJ2-7, with D possibly being TRBD2 (6 bases). The CDR3 runs to 10 residues. Deletions cut 11 bases from V and 4 bases from J, with 9 bases between. CDR1 and CDR2 (germline): MNHNY, SVGAGI (reference sequence).

This sequence joins TRBV10-3 and TRBJ2-7; D might be TRBD1 (6 bases). V shed 2 bases and J shed 5 bases, with 19 bases lying between them. Germline CDR1 and CDR2: ENHRY and SYGVKD. CDR3 size: 16 residues. The CDR3 region is CAISEVTQGHSNEQYF. As DNA, the CDR3 is TGTGCCATCAGTGAGGTGACACAGGGACATAGCAACGAGCAGTACTTC.

This chain joins TRBV5-1 and TRBJ1-1; unclear D gene. The CDR3 consists of 14 residues. CDR1 and CDR2 (germline): SGHRS, YFSETQ. Trimming removed 0 bases at V and 0 bases at J, with 6 bases between. The CDR3 bases are TGCGCCAGCAGCTTGGGAGGGATGAACACTGAAGCTTTCTTT. Translated, it gives CASSLGGMNTEAFF.

V and J are TRBV7-9 and TRBJ1-2, with TRBD1 as a possible D gene (5 bases). V was clipped by 5 bases and J by 2 bases, with 12 bases between them. This CDR3 has 14 amino acids. Germline values: CDR1 SEHNR, CDR2 FQNEAQ (reference sequence). In nucleotides, the CDR3 is TGTGCCAGCAGCCGCCCCGCAGGGAACTATGGCTACACCTTC. It encodes CASSRPAGNYGYTF.

The rearrangement joins TRBV6-5 to TRBJ1-2; D call uncertain. Germline V gene data show CDR1 as MNHEY and CDR2 as SVGAGI. The CDR3 is 13 amino acids. V was pared by 0 bases and J by 4 bases, with 6 bases between. The CDR3 spells CASSYSRSYGYTF. CDR3 nucleotides: TGTGCCAGCAGTTACTCCAGGTCCTATGGCTACACCTTC.

The chain uses TRBV27 and TRBJ1-2; possibly TRBD1 for D (5 bases). With 2 bases removed from V and 7 bases from J, the gap between germline ends came to 11 bases. Germline V gene sequence: CDR1 MNHEY, CDR2 SMNVEV (reference sequence). The CDR3 covers 13 residues. The CDR3 coding sequence is TGTGCCAGCAGTTTAACGGGGGGTGTTGGCTACACCTTC. Its translation is CASSLTGGVGYTF.

Only one count was recorded for this clone. The V call is TRBV4-2, the J call TRBJ2-7; no definite D call. V lost 0 bases and J lost 3, with 12 bases in between. CDR3 size: 15 residues. Germline V gives CDR1 LGHNA, CDR2 YNFKEQ. The CDR3 DNA reads TGTGCCAGCAGCCAAGAGAGAGGATACCTCTACGAGCAGTACTTC. This translates into CASSQERGYLYEQYF.

This chain joins TRBV12-5 and TRBJ2-7; a possible D gene is TRBD2 (5 bases). The CDR3 covers 17 residues. Trimming removed 0 bases at V and 0 bases at J, with 15 bases between. Germline CDR1 reads LGHNT; CDR2 reads FRNRAP. The CDR3 sequence is CASGLVLGHFDSYEQYF. The CDR3 DNA reads as TGTGCTAGTGGTTTGGTACTAGGGCACTTTGACTCCTACGAGCAGTACTTC.

The chain combines TRBV25-1 with TRBJ1-2; D gene uncertain. Trimming pared 1 base from V and 0 bases from J, leaving 9 bases between. CDR1 is MGHDK and CDR2 is SYGVNS in the germline V gene. The CDR3 runs to 15 residues. This CDR3 reads CASSEFNAANYGYTF. The CDR3 bases are TGTGCCAGCAGTGAATTTAATGCAGCTAACTATGGCTACACCTTC.